The 7 T cell receptor beta chains below were found in one sample sequenced in a study of T-cell reconstitution after alpha-beta-depleted transplantation in children. Preparing the TCRbeta library involved the use of unique molecular identifiers. TCRdb re-derived calls from the PCR reads in MiXCR, one entry per CDR3 protein. In the table there are thousands of distinct CDR3 sequences, around 15% of which are singletons. The input for sequencing was PBMCs, mostly from graft donor cells, taken 180 days after TCRalphabeta/CD19-depleted stem cell transplant. The receptor source for this set is a patient between 2 and 9 years old who had a stem cell transplant for inherited bone marrow failure, so the T cells may come from the graft donor.

In this sample, this clonotype turned up many times. The J gene is TRBJ2-7, the V gene TRBV9, with D possibly being TRBD1 (5 bases). The CDR3 consists of 14 residues. From germline, CDR1 is SGDLS and CDR2 YYNGEE. Trimming left V 2 bases short and J 0 bases short, with 9 bases between. The CDR3 DNA reads TGTGCCAGCAGCGTCAGGGCAGTCTCCTACGAGCAGTACTTC. Residues: CASSVRAVSYEQYF.

This chain uses TRBV29-1 with TRBJ1-4, with no clear D. Between the trimmed V and J ends, which lost 4 bases and 2 bases, there was a span of 8 bases. Germline assignment: CDR1 SQVTM and CDR2 ANQGSEA. This CDR3 is 13 amino acids long. CDR3 residues: CSVARRTNEKLFF. CDR3 in DNA: TGCAGCGTTGCCCGAAGGACTAATGAAAAACTGTTTTTT.

The table lists this clonotype with many counts. The rearrangement links TRBV4-1 to TRBJ1-5; D may be TRBD1 (5 bases). The CDR3 spans 17 residues. Trimming removed 3 bases at V and 4 bases at J, with 19 bases between. Looked up from germline, CDR1 is MGHRA and CDR2 is YSYEKL. The CDR3 region is CASSQGVGAIGNQPQHF. Written as DNA, the CDR3 is TGCGCCAGCAGCCAGGGAGTCGGGGCGATAGGTAATCAGCCCCAGCATTTT.

This clonotype was detected many times. J is TRBJ2-2 and V is TRBV7-2; TRBD2 is a possible D gene (7 bases). This CDR3 has 14 amino acids. The germline V and J ends were trimmed by 3 bases and 6 bases, with 11 bases remaining between them. CDR1 is SGHTA and CDR2 is FQGNSA in the germline V gene. This CDR3 is CASSFGGASGELFF. The CDR3 DNA reads as TGTGCCAGCAGCTTTGGGGGGGCATCCGGGGAGCTGTTTTTT. The entire variable domain, with the rest obtained from reference TRBV7-2 and TRBJ2-2, is as follows: GAGVSQSPSNKVTEKGKDVELRCDPISGHTALYWYRQSLGQGLEFLIYFQGNSAPDKSGLPSDRFSAERTGGSVSTLTIQRTQQEDSAVYLCASSFGGASGELFFGEGSRLTVL.

This clonotype came up many times. The chain employs TRBV21-1 and TRBJ1-3. TRBV21-1 is a pseudogene locus. There are 16 residues in the CDR3. DNA of the CDR3: TGTGCCAGCAGCACCGACAAGGACAGCGCTGGAAACACCATATATTTT. Translating it yields CASSTDKDSAGNTIYF.

This clonotype was seen repeatedly, ten times or more. V gene TRBV11-3 combines with J gene TRBJ2-7, with D possibly TRBD2 on 5 matching bases. The CDR3 runs to 13 residues. Per the germline V gene, CDR1 is SGHNT and CDR2 is YENEEA. Trimming left V 5 bases short and J 5 bases short, with 13 bases between. CDR3 nucleotide sequence: TGTGCCAGCAGCCGACCGGGGAGCGACGAGCAGTACTTC. Residues: CASSRPGSDEQYF.

In its sample, this clonotype was seen many times. For the CDR3, the DNA is TGTGCCAGCAGCGCCGCCCGGGGGCTCAACAATGAGCAGTTCTTC. It encodes CASSAARGLNNEQFF. This rearrangement joins TRBV7-9 to TRBJ2-1; either TRBD1 or TRBD2 may fit D (6 bases each). CDR3 length: 15 residues. Germline V gene data show CDR1 as SEHNR and CDR2 as FQNEAQ (reference sequence). V was pared by 5 bases and J by 5 bases, with 16 bases between.